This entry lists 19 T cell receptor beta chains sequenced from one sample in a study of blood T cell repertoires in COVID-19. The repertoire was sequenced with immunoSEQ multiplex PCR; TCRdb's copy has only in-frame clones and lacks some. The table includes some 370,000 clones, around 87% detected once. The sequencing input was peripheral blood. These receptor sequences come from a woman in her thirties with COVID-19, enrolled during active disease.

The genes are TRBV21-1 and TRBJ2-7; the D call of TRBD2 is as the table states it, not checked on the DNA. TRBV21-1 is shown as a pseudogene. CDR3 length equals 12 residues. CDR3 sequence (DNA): TGTGCCAGCATTGAGGGCCCCTACGAGCAGTACTTC. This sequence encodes CASIEGPYEQYF.

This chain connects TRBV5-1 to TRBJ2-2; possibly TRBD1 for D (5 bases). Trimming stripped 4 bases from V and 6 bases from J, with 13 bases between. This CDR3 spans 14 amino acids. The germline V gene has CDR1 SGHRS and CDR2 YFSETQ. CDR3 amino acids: CASSPTQGSGELFF. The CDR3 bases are TGCGCCAGCAGCCCGACTCAGGGTTCCGGGGAGCTGTTTTTT. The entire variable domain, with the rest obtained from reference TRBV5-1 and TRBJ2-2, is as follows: KAGVTQTPRYLIKTRGQQVTLSCSPISGHRSVSWYQQTPGQGLQFLFEYFSETQRNKGNFPGRFSGRQFSNSRSEMNVSTLELGDSALYLCASSPTQGSGELFFGEGSRLTVL.

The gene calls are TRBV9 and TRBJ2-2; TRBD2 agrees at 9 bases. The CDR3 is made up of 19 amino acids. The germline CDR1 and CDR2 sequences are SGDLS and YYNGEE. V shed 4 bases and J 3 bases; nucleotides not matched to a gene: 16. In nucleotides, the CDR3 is TGTGCCAGCAGCCTTCTGAGGGTAGCGGGAGCCTTGGACACCGGGGAGCTGTTTTTT. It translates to CASSLLRVAGALDTGELFF.

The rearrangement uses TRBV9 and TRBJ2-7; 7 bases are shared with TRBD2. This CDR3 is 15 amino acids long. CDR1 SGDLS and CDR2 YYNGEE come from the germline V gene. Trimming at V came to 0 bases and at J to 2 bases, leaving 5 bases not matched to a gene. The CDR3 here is CASSVGPRGAYEQYF. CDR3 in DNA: TGTGCCAGCAGCGTAGGACCCCGGGGGGCCTACGAGCAGTACTTC.

The CDR3: CASSDSQVGPLYEQYF. The CDR3 coding sequence is TGTGCCAGCAGTGACTCGCAGGTGGGTCCCCTCTACGAGCAGTACTTC. The chain employs TRBV6-4 and TRBJ2-7; the D is unclear. The V end was cut by 0 bases, the J end by 3 bases, with 15 bases between. The germline V gene has CDR1 MRHNA and CDR2 SNTAGT. The CDR3 runs to 16 residues.

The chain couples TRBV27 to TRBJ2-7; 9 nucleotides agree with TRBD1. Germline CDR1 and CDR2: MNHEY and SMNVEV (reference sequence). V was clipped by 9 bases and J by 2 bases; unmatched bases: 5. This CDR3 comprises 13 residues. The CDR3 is CARPGQGPYEQYF. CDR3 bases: TGTGCCAGACCGGGACAGGGTCCCTACGAGCAGTACTTC.

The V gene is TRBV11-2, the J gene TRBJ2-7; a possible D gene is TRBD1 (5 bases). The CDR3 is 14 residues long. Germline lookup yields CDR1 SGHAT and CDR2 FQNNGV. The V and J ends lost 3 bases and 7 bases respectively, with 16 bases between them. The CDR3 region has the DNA TGTGCCAGCAGCTTCACAAGGGGTCGGCGGGAGCAGTACTTC. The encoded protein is CASSFTRGRREQYF.

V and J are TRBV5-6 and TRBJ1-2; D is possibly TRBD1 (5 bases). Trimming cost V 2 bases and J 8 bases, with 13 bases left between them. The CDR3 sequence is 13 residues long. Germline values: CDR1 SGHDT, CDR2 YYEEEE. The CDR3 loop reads CASSFPPRAGYTF. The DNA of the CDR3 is TGTGCCAGCAGCTTCCCCCCCAGGGCGGGCTACACCTTC.

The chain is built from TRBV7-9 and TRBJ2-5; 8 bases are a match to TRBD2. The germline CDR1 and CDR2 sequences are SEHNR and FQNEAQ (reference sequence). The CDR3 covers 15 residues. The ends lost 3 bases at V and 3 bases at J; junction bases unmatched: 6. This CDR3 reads CASSFVAGGKETQYF. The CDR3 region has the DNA TGTGCCAGCAGCTTTGTGGCGGGAGGAAAAGAGACCCAGTACTTC.

The CDR3 DNA reads TGCGCCAGCAGCTGGACTAGCGGGGGGGCGGATACGCAGTATTTT. Its translation is CASSWTSGGADTQYF. This rearrangement joins TRBV5-1 to TRBJ2-3, with TRBD2 matching 15 bases. CDR1 is SGHRS, CDR2 YFSETQ, per germline. The CDR3 loop spans 15 amino acids. The junction had 2 bases not matched to a gene; V was cut back by 3 bases and J by 6 bases.

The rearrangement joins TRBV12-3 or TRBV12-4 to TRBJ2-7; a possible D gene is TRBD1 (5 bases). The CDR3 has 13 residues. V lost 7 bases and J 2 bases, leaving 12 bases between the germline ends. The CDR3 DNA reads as TGTGCCAGCACCCAGGGATTCACCTACGAGCAGTACTTC. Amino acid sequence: CASTQGFTYEQYF.

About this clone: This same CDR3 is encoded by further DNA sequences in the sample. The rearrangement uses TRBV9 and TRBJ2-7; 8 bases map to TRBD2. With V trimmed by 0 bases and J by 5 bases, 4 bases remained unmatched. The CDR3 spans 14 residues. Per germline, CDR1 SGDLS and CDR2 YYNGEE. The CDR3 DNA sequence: TGTGCCAGCAGCGTAGGAACGGGAGGGGACGAGCAGTACTTC. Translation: CASSVGTGGDEQYF.

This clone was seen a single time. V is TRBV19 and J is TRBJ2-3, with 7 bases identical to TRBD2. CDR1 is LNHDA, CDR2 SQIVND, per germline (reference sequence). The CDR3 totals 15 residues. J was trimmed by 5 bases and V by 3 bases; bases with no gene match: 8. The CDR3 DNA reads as TGTGCCAGTAGTATTGAGGCGGGAGTAAAAGATACGCAGTATTTT. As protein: CASSIEAGVKDTQYF.

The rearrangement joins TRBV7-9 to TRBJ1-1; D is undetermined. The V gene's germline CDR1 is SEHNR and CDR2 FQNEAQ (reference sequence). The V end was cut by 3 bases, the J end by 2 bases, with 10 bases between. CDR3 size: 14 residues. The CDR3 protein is CASSFDAGNTEAFF. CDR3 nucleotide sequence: TGTGCCAGCAGCTTCGACGCAGGAAACACTGAAGCTTTCTTT.

CDR3 nucleotides: TGTGCCAGCAGCTTACGAACCTCGAATCGGGTCCATGAGCAGTTCTTC. It encodes CASSLRTSNRVHEQFF. The chain combines TRBV7-9 with TRBJ2-1; D gene ambiguous. The length of the CDR3 is 16 residues. Germline CDR1 is SEHNR and CDR2 is FQNEAQ (reference sequence). The V end lost 2 bases, the J end lost 8 bases, and 19 bases lay between the germline ends.

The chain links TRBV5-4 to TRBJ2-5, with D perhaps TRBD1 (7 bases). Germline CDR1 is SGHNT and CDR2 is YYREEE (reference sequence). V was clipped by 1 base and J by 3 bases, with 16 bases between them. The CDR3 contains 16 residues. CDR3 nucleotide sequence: TGTGCCAGCAGCTTGCCGCAGGGGGGCTCCAAAGAGACCCAGTACTTC. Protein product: CASSLPQGGSKETQYF.

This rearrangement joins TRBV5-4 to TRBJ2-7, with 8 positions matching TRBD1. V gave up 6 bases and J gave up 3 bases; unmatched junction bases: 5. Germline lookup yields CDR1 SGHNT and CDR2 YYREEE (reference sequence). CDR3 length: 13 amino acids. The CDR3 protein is CASTQDRVYEQYF. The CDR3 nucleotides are TGTGCCAGCACCCAGGACAGGGTCTACGAGCAGTACTTC.

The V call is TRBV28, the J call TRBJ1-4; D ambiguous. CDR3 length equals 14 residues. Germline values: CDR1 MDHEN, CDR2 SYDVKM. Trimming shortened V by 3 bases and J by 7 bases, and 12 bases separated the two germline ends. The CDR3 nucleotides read TGTGCCAGCAGTTTCGGAGGGTATACTGAAAAACTGTTTTTT. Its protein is CASSFGGYTEKLFF.

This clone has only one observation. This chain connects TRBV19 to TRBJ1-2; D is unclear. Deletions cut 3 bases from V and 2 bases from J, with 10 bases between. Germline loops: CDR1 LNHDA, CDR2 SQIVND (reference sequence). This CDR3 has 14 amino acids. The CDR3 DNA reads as TGTGCCAGTAGTATGTGGGCAGGAAACTATGGCTACACCTTC. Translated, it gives CASSMWAGNYGYTF.